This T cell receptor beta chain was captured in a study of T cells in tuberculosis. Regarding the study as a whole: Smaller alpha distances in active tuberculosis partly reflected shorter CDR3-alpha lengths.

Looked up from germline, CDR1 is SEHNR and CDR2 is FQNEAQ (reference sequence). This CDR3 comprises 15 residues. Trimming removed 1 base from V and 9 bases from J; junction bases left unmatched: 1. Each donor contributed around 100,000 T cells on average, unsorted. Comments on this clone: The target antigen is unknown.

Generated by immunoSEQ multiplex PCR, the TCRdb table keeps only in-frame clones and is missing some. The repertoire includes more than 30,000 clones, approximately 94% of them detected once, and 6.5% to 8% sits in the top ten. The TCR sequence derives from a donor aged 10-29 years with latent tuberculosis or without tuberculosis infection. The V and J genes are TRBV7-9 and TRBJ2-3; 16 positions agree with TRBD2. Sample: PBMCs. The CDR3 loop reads CASSLVGLAGGTQYF. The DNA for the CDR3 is TGTGCCAGCAGCTTAGTGGGACTAGCGGGAGGGACGCAGTATTTT.